This T cell receptor beta chain was recovered during a study of blood T cells in healthy people across ages. PCR was performed a second time for 7 to 11 cycles using a sample-barcoded 5' primer and a J-beta primer mix. One entry per CDR3 protein results from TCRdb running MiXCR on the 5' RACE reads. The sample has 800,000 to 950,000 distinct CDR3 sequences, 45% to 50% seen once. Donors ranged from roughly 6 to 100 years old and were healthy Caucasians in Russia. The CDR3 spans 15 residues. With 10 bases removed from V and 11 bases from J, the gap between germline ends came to 29 bases. Per germline, CDR1 MDHEN and CDR2 SYDVKM.

The clonotype originates from a man under 40 in good health. Sequenced material: blood. This chain joins TRBV28 and TRBJ2-5, with a tentative D call TRBD2 (5 bases). This CDR3 is CATTSDRLARDEQYF. As DNA, the CDR3 is TGTGCCACCACCTCGGACCGGCTGGCGAGGGATGAGCAGTACTTC.